The sequence of this TCR beta chain was determined in a study of T cells and Merkel cell carcinoma outcomes. Study-wide points: Repertoire plus T-cell density reportedly predicted Merkel cell carcinoma outcomes.

Produced via immunoSEQ multiplex PCR; TCRdb's table is partial and in-frame only. The table records some 14,000 clones, over 85% of them present only once. V trimming: 3 bases; J trimming: 2 bases; junction bases outside the gene matches: 14. Germline V gene lookup returns CDR1 SGDLS and CDR2 YYNGEE. CDR3 length: 17 amino acids. To note about this clone: What it binds is unknown.

Material for sequencing was tumor tissue from Merkel cell carcinoma. The sequence came from a human donor with Merkel cell carcinoma. The chain employs TRBV9 and TRBJ2-7, with 7 positions matching TRBD2. CDR3 bases: TGTGCCAGCAGCGGGTCCGTAGGAGCGGGGTCTACCTACGAGCAGTACTTC. Encoded protein: CASSGSVGAGSTYEQYF. The full variable domain, its missing parts supplied by reference TRBV9 and TRBJ2-7, is DSGVTQTPKHLITATGQRVTLRCSPRSGDLSVYWYQQSLDQGLQFLIQYYNGEERAKGNILERFSAQQFPDLHSELNLSSLELGDSALYFCASSGSVGAGSTYEQYFGPGTRLTVT.